These T cell receptor beta chains were read from a single sample in a study of T cell responses to AZD1222 COVID-19 vaccine. The repertoire was sequenced with immunoSEQ multiplex PCR; TCRdb's copy has only in-frame clones and lacks some. The sample includes around 150,000 clones, about 91% of them seen just once. Here the sequenced sample was peripheral blood, taken on day 0 of MenACWY control vaccination. These receptors originate from an adult in good health. The CDR3 runs from the conserved cysteine through the conserved F or W. A D gene is named only where the DNA matches it firmly. Part of the rows lack a size; the others show once, few, many or a class for expanded clones.

DNA: TGTGCCAGTAGTATTCGACAGGGGGCTGGTGATACGCAGTATTTT
CDR3: CASSIRQGAGDTQYF
D: TRBD1
J: TRBJ2-3
size: -
V: TRBV19

DNA: TGTGCCAGCAGTTCCCGACAGGGTTATCAGCCCCAGCATTTT
CDR3: CASSSRQGYQPQHF
D: TRBD1
J: TRBJ1-5
size: -
V: TRBV28

DNA: TGCAGTGCTAGTAGTCTAGCCCAAGAGACCCAGTACTTC
CDR3: CSASSLAQETQYF
D: -
J: TRBJ2-5
size: -
V: TRBV20-1

DNA: TGTGCCAGCAGTTTATCAGGGGTGTACAATGAGCAGTTCTTC
CDR3: CASSLSGVYNEQFF
D: -
J: TRBJ2-1
size: -
V: TRBV28

DNA: TGTGCCAGCTCACCTTCCGGGGGATACGAGCAGTACTTC
CDR3: CASSPSGGYEQYF
D: -
J: TRBJ2-7
size: few
V: TRBV18

DNA: TGTGCCAGCAGCTTGGAAATACTGCTAAACTATGGCTACACCTTC
CDR3: CASSLEILLNYGYTF
D: -
J: TRBJ1-2
size: -
V: TRBV5-5

DNA: TGTGCCTCCAGGATGAACACTGAAGCTTTCTTT
CDR3: CASRMNTEAFF
D: -
J: TRBJ1-1
size: once
V: TRBV28

DNA: TGTGCCAGCAGCGGTCCCGCGGGGTATGGCTACACCTTC
CDR3: CASSGPAGYGYTF
D: -
J: TRBJ1-2
size: -
V: TRBV9

DNA: TGTGCCAGCAGCCCCGGGACCTGGGGGCACTACGAGCAGTACTTC
CDR3: CASSPGTWGHYEQYF
D: -
J: TRBJ2-7
size: -
V: TRBV6-5

DNA: TGTGCCAGCAGCCAAGATGTCGGGGGGGTAGGTGTGCAGTACTTC
CDR3: CASSQDVGGVGVQYF
D: TRBD2
J: TRBJ2-7
size: -
V: TRBV4-2

DNA: TGTGCCTGGAGTGTACGGGGTACGGGGAAGACTCAGCCCCAGCATTTT
CDR3: CAWSVRGTGKTQPQHF
D: -
J: TRBJ1-5
size: -
V: TRBV30

DNA: TGTGCCAGCAGAAACGGGACAGCTTATGGCTACACCTTC
CDR3: CASRNGTAYGYTF
D: TRBD1
J: TRBJ1-2
size: -
V: TRBV5-4

DNA: TGTGCCATCAGTGAGTCAGGGTACGGCTACACCTTC
CDR3: CAISESGYGYTF
D: -
J: TRBJ1-2
size: once
V: TRBV10-3

DNA: TGTGCCAGCAGCCTGGGACAGTATAATGAAAAACTGTTTTTT
CDR3: CASSLGQYNEKLFF
D: TRBD1
J: TRBJ1-4
size: -
V: TRBV6-5

DNA: TGTGCCAGCAGCCAATGGACAGGGGGTTGGTCCGGGGAGCTGTTTTTT
CDR3: CASSQWTGGWSGELFF
D: TRBD1
J: TRBJ2-2
size: -
V: TRBV11-1

DNA: TGTGCCAGCAGCGCCGGGAACGCGGGCTACACCTTC
CDR3: CASSAGNAGYTF
D: -
J: TRBJ1-2
size: -
V: TRBV7-9

DNA: TGTGCCAGTAGTATCGGACTAGCGCGAACCTTCTCCTACGAGCAGTACTTC
CDR3: CASSIGLARTFSYEQYF
D: TRBD2
J: TRBJ2-7
size: -
V: TRBV19

DNA: TGCGCCAGCAGTCAATCGTGCAACGTCTACGAGCAGTACTTC
CDR3: CASSQSCNVYEQYF
D: -
J: TRBJ2-7
size: -
V: TRBV23-1

DNA: TGTGCCAGCAGTACGGACGCGCGCGAGCAGTACTTC
CDR3: CASSTDAREQYF
D: -
J: TRBJ2-7
size: -
V: TRBV6-5

DNA: TGTGCCAGCAGCTTAGTTCCAGGGAACTCCTACGAGCAGTACTTC
CDR3: CASSLVPGNSYEQYF
D: -
J: TRBJ2-7
size: -
V: TRBV7-8

DNA: TGTGCCAGCTTCCCGTACAGGGGGCTTAATGAAAAACTGTTTTTT
CDR3: CASFPYRGLNEKLFF
D: TRBD1
J: TRBJ1-4
size: -
V: TRBV6-5

DNA: TGTGCCAGCAGTTACTCGAGGAGGGACAGGGAAGCTTTCTTT
CDR3: CASSYSRRDREAFF
D: TRBD1
J: TRBJ1-1
size: -
V: TRBV6-5

DNA: TGTGCCAGCAGCCAAGATCCCGAGGGCAGCTCCTATAATTCACCCCTCCACTTT
CDR3: CASSQDPEGSSYNSPLHF
D: -
J: TRBJ1-6
size: -
V: TRBV4-2

DNA: TGTGCCAGCAGCCACAATGGGGGCGCCGGGGAGCTGTTTTTT
CDR3: CASSHNGGAGELFF
D: -
J: TRBJ2-2
size: few
V: TRBV3-1/TRBV3-2

DNA: TGCGCCAGCAGCTTGGACGGAACAGGGGTTTCAACTAATGAAAAACTGTTTTTT
CDR3: CASSLDGTGVSTNEKLFF
D: TRBD1
J: TRBJ1-4
size: -
V: TRBV5-1

DNA: TGTGCCAGCAGCCAATCACCGGGGGCGCGGGGCTACACCTTC
CDR3: CASSQSPGARGYTF
D: -
J: TRBJ1-2
size: -
V: TRBV16

DNA: TGCAGCGTAGAGGTCTCTGGAAACACCATATATTTT
CDR3: CSVEVSGNTIYF
D: -
J: TRBJ1-3
size: -
V: TRBV29-1

DNA: TGTGCCAGCAGCGTCACTCCGGGACAGGGAGCGCGTATCGTTGATTCACCCCTCCACTTT
CDR3: CASSVTPGQGARIVDSPLHF
D: TRBD1
J: TRBJ1-6
size: once
V: TRBV9

DNA: TGTGCCTGGAGTGTACGGGGTAGCGGGAGTCTGAACACCGGGGAGCTGTTTTTT
CDR3: CAWSVRGSGSLNTGELFF
D: TRBD2
J: TRBJ2-2
size: -
V: TRBV30

DNA: TGTGCCAGCAGCTTAGTGGGGAATCTCGCTGAAGCTTTCTTT
CDR3: CASSLVGNLAEAFF
D: -
J: TRBJ1-1
size: -
V: TRBV11-2

DNA: TGTGCCAGCAGTTTAAAGGGGCTGGTGAGACAGCCCCAGCATTTT
CDR3: CASSLKGLVRQPQHF
D: -
J: TRBJ1-5
size: -
V: TRBV27

DNA: TGTGCCAGCAGTTTAAACTCAGGGGGCCGCGCTGAAGCTTTCTTT
CDR3: CASSLNSGGRAEAFF
D: TRBD1
J: TRBJ1-1
size: -
V: TRBV28

DNA: TGTGCCAGCAAGTTTGTTTCCTCCTACGAGCAGTACTTC
CDR3: CASKFVSSYEQYF
D: -
J: TRBJ2-7
size: -
V: TRBV2

DNA: TGTGCCAGCAGCCAGGGACAGCCCCCCTACAATGAGCAGTTCTTC
CDR3: CASSQGQPPYNEQFF
D: TRBD1
J: TRBJ2-1
size: -
V: TRBV14

DNA: TGCAGCGTTGATCTTTCCAACACCGGGGAGCTGTTTTTT
CDR3: CSVDLSNTGELFF
D: -
J: TRBJ2-2
size: -
V: TRBV29-1

DNA: TGTGCCAGCACCTGGACTAGCGGGAGGATGGACACCGGGGAGCTGTTTTTT
CDR3: CASTWTSGRMDTGELFF
D: TRBD2
J: TRBJ2-2
size: once
V: TRBV27

DNA: TGTGCCAGCAGCCAGGTACCGGAGTATGGCTACACCTTC
CDR3: CASSQVPEYGYTF
D: -
J: TRBJ1-2
size: -
V: TRBV6-5

DNA: TGTGCCAGCAGGAGTGCGGGGCGCACTGAAGCTTTCTTT
CDR3: CASRSAGRTEAFF
D: -
J: TRBJ1-1
size: -
V: TRBV25-1

DNA: TGTGCCAGCAGCTTAGCAGGGCTGAACTATGGCTACACCTTC
CDR3: CASSLAGLNYGYTF
D: -
J: TRBJ1-2
size: -
V: TRBV7-2

DNA: TGTGCCAGCAGCTTAAACGGGAGGGGCCACGAGCAGTACTTC
CDR3: CASSLNGRGHEQYF
D: TRBD2
J: TRBJ2-7
size: few
V: TRBV11-3

DNA: TGTGCCAGCAGTGGGTCAGGGGGTTGGGAGACCCAGTACTTC
CDR3: CASSGSGGWETQYF
D: TRBD1
J: TRBJ2-5
size: -
V: TRBV2

DNA: TGTGCCAGCAGCTTATACCCAGGGGAGGGGGGTGAGCAGTTCTTC
CDR3: CASSLYPGEGGEQFF
D: -
J: TRBJ2-1
size: -
V: TRBV7-2

DNA: TGTGCCACCAGGACAGTTCATAGCAATCAGCCCCAGCATTTT
CDR3: CATRTVHSNQPQHF
D: -
J: TRBJ1-5
size: -
V: TRBV15

DNA: TGTGCCAGCAGTCAACACAGGGGCTTCTATGGCTACACCTTC
CDR3: CASSQHRGFYGYTF
D: TRBD1
J: TRBJ1-2
size: -
V: TRBV27

DNA: TGTGCCAGCAGCCCAACGTTGAGCTCCCGAGAGACCCAGTACTTC
CDR3: CASSPTLSSRETQYF
D: -
J: TRBJ2-5
size: -
V: TRBV3-1/TRBV3-2